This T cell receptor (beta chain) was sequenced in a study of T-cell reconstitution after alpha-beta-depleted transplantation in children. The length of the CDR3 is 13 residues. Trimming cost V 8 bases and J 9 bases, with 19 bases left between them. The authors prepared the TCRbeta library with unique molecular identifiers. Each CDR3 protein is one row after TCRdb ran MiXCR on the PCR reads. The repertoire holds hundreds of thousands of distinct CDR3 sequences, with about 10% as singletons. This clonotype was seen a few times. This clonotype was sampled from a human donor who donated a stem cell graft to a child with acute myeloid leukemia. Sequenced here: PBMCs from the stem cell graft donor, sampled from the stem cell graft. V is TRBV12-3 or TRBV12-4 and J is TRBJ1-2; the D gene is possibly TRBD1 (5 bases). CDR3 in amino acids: CASRIGAGQRYTF. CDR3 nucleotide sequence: TGTGCCAGCCGAATCGGGGCGGGGCAGCGCTACACCTTC.